One and the same sample provided the 21 T cell receptor beta chains below, sequenced in a study of cytomegalovirus exposure and HLA in healthy donors. The study ran its PCR with 60 Vbeta and 13 Jbeta primers. Method: immunoSEQ multiplex PCR; TCRdb's copy keeps in-frame clones and lacks some. Its clone listing holds about 210,000 clones. Specimen: PBMCs. These receptors came from a woman aged 25-40 years in good health and CMV-seropositive.

J is TRBJ2-3 and V is TRBV5-4; TRBD2 aligns across 9 bases. The CDR3 extends over 16 amino acids. Germline CDR1 reads SGHNT; CDR2 reads YYREEE (reference sequence). V was pared by 5 bases and J by 6 bases, with 13 bases of the junction left unmatched. The CDR3 nucleotides read TGTGCCAGCAGTTCTGGGCTAGCGGGGTTGTCGGATACGCAGTATTTT. Amino acids: CASSSGLAGLSDTQYF.

This rearrangement joins TRBV10-1 to TRBJ1-4; TRBD1 is a possible D gene (5 bases). Deletions cut 0 bases from V and 8 bases from J, with 13 bases between. The CDR3 has 15 residues. Per the germline V gene, CDR1 is WNHNN and CDR2 is SYGVQD (reference sequence). This chain's CDR3 is CASSESGRAEEKLFF. As DNA, the CDR3 is TGCGCCAGCAGTGAGTCGGGCAGGGCCGAGGAAAAACTGTTTTTT.

A note on this clone: In the same sample, other DNA sequences code for this CDR3. The rearrangement joins TRBV6-6 to TRBJ1-1; D might be TRBD1 (5 bases). The CDR3 has 12 amino acids. Germline assignment: CDR1 MNHNY and CDR2 SVGAGI (reference sequence). With 2 bases removed from V and 5 bases from J, the gap between germline ends came to 6 bases. The CDR3 protein is CASSYGGTEAFF. CDR3 sequence (DNA): TGTGCCAGCAGTTACGGGGGGACTGAAGCTTTCTTT.

The chain carries TRBV18 and TRBJ1-3, with TRBD1 identical over 7 bases. The CDR3 has 17 residues. Germline CDR1 reads KGHSH; CDR2 reads LQKENI. J lost 0 bases, V lost 1 base, and 6 bases had no gene match. The CDR3 DNA sequence: TGTGCCAGCTCACCACTGGACAGGACCCTCTCTGGAAACACCATATATTTT. It specifies CASSPLDRTLSGNTIYF.

The chain links TRBV7-2 to TRBJ2-2; D remains unclear. The V and J ends lost 2 bases and 5 bases respectively, with 9 bases between them. This CDR3 is built from 14 residues. From germline, CDR1 is SGHTA and CDR2 FQGNSA. In nucleotides, the CDR3 is TGTGCCAGCAGCTTATATCAGGTTACCGGGGAGCTGTTTTTT. The encoded protein is CASSLYQVTGELFF.

As regards this clone: Given the absence of the conserved phenylalanine or tryptophan at the CDR3 end, a read error is likely. V is TRBV9 and J is TRBJ2-3; a possible D gene is TRBD2 (6 bases). V shed 3 bases and J shed 6 bases, with 8 bases lying between them. Per germline, CDR1 SGDLS and CDR2 YYNGEE. The CDR3 loop spans 12 amino acids. The CDR3 loop reads CASSAGGDTQYL. DNA for the CDR3: TGTGCCAGCAGCGCCGGAGGGGATACGCAGTATCTT.

The chain joins TRBV2 to TRBJ2-7, with TRBD1 identical over 7 bases. Germline CDR1 and CDR2: SNHLY and FYNNEI. V gave up 0 bases and J gave up 5 bases; unmatched junction bases: 7. The CDR3 totals 15 residues. The CDR3 DNA reads TGTGCCAGCAGTGAAGCGGGGGATACAGGGGACGAGCAGTACTTC. The encoded protein is CASSEAGDTGDEQYF. The full variable domain, rest sourced from reference TRBV2 and TRBJ2-7, is EPEVTQTPSHQVTQMGQEVILRCVPISNHLYFYWYRQILGQKVEFLVSFYNNEISEKSEIFDDQFSVERPDGSNFTLKIRSTKLEDSAMYFCASSEAGDTGDEQYFGPGTRLTVT.

This CDR3 is CAWSVTGSVSYEQYF. CDR3 DNA sequence: TGTGCCTGGAGTGTAACCGGGAGTGTCTCCTACGAGCAGTACTTC. The rearrangement joins TRBV30 to TRBJ2-7; TRBD2 might be the D (6 bases). The CDR3 is 15 residues long. V was clipped by 0 bases and J by 0 bases, with 12 bases between them. Germline values: CDR1 GTSNPN, CDR2 SVGIG (reference sequence).

This chain links TRBV10-3 with TRBJ2-5; 9 nucleotides agree with TRBD1. CDR1 is ENHRY and CDR2 is SYGVKD in the germline V gene. V lost 7 bases and J lost 2; bases outside the gene matches: 5. This CDR3 contains 14 residues. The CDR3 loop reads CAITSDRGQETQYF. The CDR3 DNA sequence: TGTGCCATCACTTCGGACAGGGGACAAGAGACCCAGTACTTC.

The CDR3: CASSPGGAISGNTIYF. CDR3 nucleotide sequence: TGCGCCAGCAGCCCCGGGGGGGCTATCTCTGGAAACACCATATATTTT. This chain links TRBV5-1 with TRBJ1-3; tentative D call: TRBD1 (6 bases). V was cut by 4 bases and J by 0 bases, with 14 bases left in between. In germline, CDR1 is SGHRS, CDR2 YFSETQ. CDR3 length equals 16 residues.

CDR3 coding DNA: TGCGCCAGCAGCTTGGAAACAGGGGACCATGGCTACACCTTC. Protein sequence: CASSLETGDHGYTF. The gene calls are TRBV5-1 and TRBJ1-2; 7 positions agree with TRBD1. J lost 6 bases, V lost 0 bases, and 5 bases had no gene match. The CDR3 is 14 residues long. Per the germline V gene, CDR1 is SGHRS and CDR2 is YFSETQ.

The chain couples TRBV12-5 to TRBJ2-3; 11 bases fit TRBD2. Trimming removed 3 bases from V and 5 bases from J; junction bases left unmatched: 7. Germline-derived CDR1 and CDR2 are LGHNT and FRNRAP. The CDR3 extends over 16 amino acids. CDR3 amino acids: CASGFQSGTSGDTQYF. In nucleotides, the CDR3 is TGTGCTAGTGGTTTCCAATCCGGGACTAGCGGAGATACGCAGTATTTT.

The chain combines TRBV19 with TRBJ1-4; D is perhaps TRBD1 (6 bases). The V end lost 1 base, the J end lost 4 bases, and 10 bases lay between the germline ends. CDR3 size: 15 residues. Germline V gene lookup returns CDR1 LNHDA and CDR2 SQIVND (reference sequence). The DNA for the CDR3 is TGTGCCAGTAGTATAGGTGGACAGTATAATGAAAAACTGTTTTTT. It translates to CASSIGGQYNEKLFF.

A word on this clone: The junction and the germline gene differ at one end; a read error may be behind it. V and J are TRBV7-9 and TRBJ2-7; 7 nucleotides agree with TRBD1. Per germline, CDR1 SEHNR and CDR2 FQNEAQ (reference sequence). The CDR3 loop spans 13 amino acids. CDR3 loop: CASSHPQGNERYF. The CDR3 coding sequence is TGTGCCAGCAGTCATCCACAGGGGAACGAGCGGTACTTC.

V usage is TRBV6-1 and J usage is TRBJ1-3; 11 bases fit TRBD1. J gave up 6 bases and V 9 bases, and 7 bases lay outside the gene matches. Looked up from germline, CDR1 is MNHNS and CDR2 is SASEGT. CDR3 size: 14 residues. CDR3 residues: CASSGTGGKNTIYF. CDR3 nucleotides: TGTGCCAGTTCCGGGACAGGGGGTAAAAACACCATATATTTT.

The genes are TRBV2 and TRBJ1-1; D gene ambiguous. Trimming cost V 6 bases and J 1 base, with 15 bases left between them. Germline V gene lookup returns CDR1 SNHLY and CDR2 FYNNEI. CDR3 size: 15 residues. The CDR3 DNA follows: TGTGCCAGCAGCCTGGACGGGATGGGGAACACTGAAGCTTTCTTT. Its translation is CASSLDGMGNTEAFF.

The chain uses TRBV4-1 and TRBJ2-7, with 9 bases identical to TRBD1. The germline V gene has CDR1 MGHRA and CDR2 YSYEKL. This CDR3 is built from 15 residues. V dropped 3 bases and J dropped 2; count of bases not matched to a gene: 5. The CDR3 protein is CASSHLTGGAYEQYF. In nucleotides, the CDR3 is TGCGCCAGCAGCCATCTGACAGGGGGAGCCTACGAGCAGTACTTC.

This chain links TRBV6-1 with TRBJ2-7; possibly TRBD1 for D (7 bases). There are 14 residues in the CDR3. Looked up from germline, CDR1 is MNHNS and CDR2 is SASEGT. With 5 bases removed from V and 6 bases from J, the gap between germline ends came to 17 bases. CDR3: CASSIPTGTREQYF. CDR3 in DNA: TGTGCCAGCAGTATTCCGACAGGGACTCGCGAGCAGTACTTC.

Written as DNA, the CDR3 is TGCGCCAGCAGTGAACTGAAGCTGACCCAGTACTTC. It encodes CASSELKLTQYF. The genes are TRBV10-1 and TRBJ2-5; the D is unclear. CDR1 WNHNN and CDR2 SYGVQD come from the germline V gene (reference sequence). There are 12 residues in the CDR3. Trimming removed 3 bases at V and 7 bases at J, with 9 bases between.

This chain connects TRBV7-9 to TRBJ2-1; TRBD2 might be the D (5 bases). The V and J ends lost 4 bases and 12 bases respectively, with 16 bases between them. Germline values: CDR1 SEHNR, CDR2 FQNEAQ (reference sequence). CDR3 length equals 13 residues. The CDR3 coding sequence is TGTGCCAGCAGCTCGCCTCCTACCCGGGGGCAGTTCTTC. This translates into CASSSPPTRGQFF.

As regards this clone: The junction departs from the called germline gene at one end, perhaps through a read error. The rearrangement joins TRBV19 to TRBJ2-2, with D perhaps TRBD2 (5 bases). This CDR3 is 12 amino acids long. CDR1 and CDR2 (germline): LNHDA, SQIVND (reference sequence). The CDR3 DNA reads as TGTGCCAGTAGTATCCCGACCGGGGAGCCGTTTTTT. Its translation: CASSIPTGEPFF.